The clone carrying this T cell receptor beta chain showed up just a few times. Here immunoSEQ multiplex PCR was the method, and the copy in TCRdb shows in-frame clones only, minus some. The sample holds around 150,000 clones, roughly 74% seen once. The data were taken from a study of blood T cell repertoires in COVID-19. Germline CDR1 and CDR2: KGHSH and LQKENI. Trimming cost V 0 bases and J 3 bases; bases outside gene matches: 13. The CDR3 extends over 19 amino acids. Sequencing used peripheral blood. The chain is built from TRBV18 and TRBJ2-7, with 11 bases fitting TRBD2. The clonotype comes from a woman of 80 years or more with acute or convalescent COVID-19. CDR3: CASSPPGLSTSGSYYEQYF. CDR3 sequence (DNA): TGTGCCAGCTCACCACCAGGGCTAAGCACTAGCGGGAGTTACTACGAGCAGTACTTC.